The rows below give T cell receptor beta chains drawn from one sample of a study. MiXCR was run by TCRdb on the multiplex PCR reads, yielding one entry per CDR3 protein. Of about 690 distinct CDR3 sequences listed, roughly a tenth are singletons. Sequenced sample: Tregs sorted from blood. These receptors came from a female donor with breast cancer. Both conserved end residues are part of each CDR3. A D gene is named only where the DNA matches it firmly. Expanded clones are given a class, and other clones once, few, many or no size at all.

medium-sized	TRBJ1-2	12	.	TRBV12-3/TRBV12-4	CASSLVGYGYTF	TGTGCCAGCAGTTTAGTAGGTTATGGCTACACCTTC
large	TRBJ1-2	13	TRBD1	TRBV12-3/TRBV12-4	CASGDRGNYGYTF	TGTGCCAGCGGGGACAGGGGCAACTATGGCTACACCTTC
.	TRBJ1-2	14	.	TRBV12-3/TRBV12-4	CASRDSLFNYGYTF	TGTGCCAGCAGGGACAGCCTCTTTAACTATGGCTACACCTTC
.	TRBJ1-2	14	.	TRBV12-3/TRBV12-4	CASSPRVTDYGYTF	TGTGCCAGCTCCCCGCGGGTAACGGACTATGGCTACACCTTC
.	TRBJ1-2	14	.	TRBV12-3/TRBV12-4	CASSGGHGAYGYTF	TGTGCCAGCAGCGGAGGACACGGGGCCTATGGCTACACCTTC
large	TRBJ1-2	15	.	TRBV12-3/TRBV12-4	CASSPIARGVYGYTF	TGTGCCAGCAGTCCGATAGCCCGCGGGGTCTATGGCTACACCTTC
.	TRBJ1-2	13	.	TRBV12-3/TRBV12-4	CASSIDRAYGYTF	TGTGCCAGCAGTATCGACAGAGCCTATGGCTACACCTTC
medium-sized	TRBJ1-2	17	.	TRBV12-3/TRBV12-4	CASSSGTPFRRGYGYTF	TGTGCCAGCAGTTCCGGGACACCTTTTAGGCGGGGCTATGGCTACACCTTC
medium-sized	TRBJ1-2	15	.	TRBV12-3/TRBV12-4	CASSHGRRFNYGYTF	TGTGCCAGCAGCCACGGGAGGAGATTTAACTATGGCTACACCTTC
.	TRBJ1-2	14	.	TRBV12-3/TRBV12-4	CASSGTGTSYGYTF	TGTGCCAGCAGCGGGACCGGTACCTCCTATGGCTACACCTTC
few	TRBJ1-2	13	TRBD1	TRBV12-3/TRBV12-4	CASSNDRAYGYTF	TGTGCCAGCAGCAATGACAGGGCGTATGGCTACACCTTC
medium-sized	TRBJ1-2	12	TRBD1	TRBV12-3/TRBV12-4	CASSGDSYGYTF	TGTGCCAGCAGTGGGGACAGTTATGGCTACACCTTC
large	TRBJ1-2	14	TRBD1	TRBV12-3/TRBV12-4	CASSSWTGDYGYTF	TGTGCCAGCAGCTCATGGACAGGGGACTATGGCTACACCTTC
.	TRBJ1-2	14	TRBD1	TRBV12-3/TRBV12-4	CASSRQGAGYGYTF	TGTGCCAGCAGTAGACAGGGCGCTGGCTATGGCTACACCTTC
large	TRBJ1-2	14	.	TRBV12-3/TRBV12-4	CASSLGRTFYGYTF	TGTGCCAGCAGTTTGGGCAGAACCTTCTATGGCTACACCTTC
medium-sized	TRBJ1-2	15	.	TRBV12-3/TRBV12-4	CASSSSVPSLKGYTF	TGTGCCAGCAGTTCGTCGGTGCCGTCGCTGAAGGGCTACACCTTC
few	TRBJ1-2	15	TRBD1	TRBV12-3/TRBV12-4	CASSPRQGSQDGYTF	TGTGCCAGCAGTCCTCGACAGGGCTCTCAGGATGGCTACACCTTC
.	TRBJ1-2	14	TRBD1	TRBV12-3/TRBV12-4	CASSLRQGIKGYTF	TGTGCCAGCAGTTTAAGACAGGGCATTAAGGGCTACACCTTC
large	TRBJ1-2	14	.	TRBV12-3/TRBV12-4	CASSLDTALYGYTF	TGTGCCAGCAGTTTAGATACAGCGCTCTATGGCTACACCTTC
medium-sized	TRBJ1-2	11	.	TRBV12-3/TRBV12-4	CASSLGSGYTF	TGTGCCAGCAGTTTAGGGTCCGGCTACACCTTC
large	TRBJ1-2	13	.	TRBV12-3/TRBV12-4	CASSFGSGYGYTF	TGTGCCAGCAGTTTTGGCTCAGGGTATGGCTACACCTTC
many	TRBJ1-2	14	.	TRBV12-3/TRBV12-4	CASSLQGINDGYTF	TGTGCCAGCAGTTTACAGGGGATCAACGATGGCTACACCTTC
.	TRBJ1-2	15	.	TRBV12-3/TRBV12-4	CASSPRQRDNYGYTF	TGTGCCAGCAGCCCACGACAGCGAGATAACTATGGCTACACCTTC
few	TRBJ1-2	15	TRBD1	TRBV12-3/TRBV12-4	CASSSGGQGASGYTF	TGTGCCAGCAGCTCGGGAGGACAGGGAGCATCTGGCTACACCTTC
medium-sized	TRBJ1-2	13	.	TRBV12-3/TRBV12-4	CASSLQGNYGYTF	TGTGCCAGCAGTTTACAGGGTAACTATGGCTACACCTTC
large	TRBJ1-2	11	.	TRBV12-3/TRBV12-4	CASGGQVGYTF	TGTGCCAGCGGAGGACAAGTTGGCTACACCTTC
large	TRBJ1-2	13	.	TRBV12-3/TRBV12-4	CASTPGVSYGYTF	TGTGCCAGCACCCCGGGTGTGAGCTATGGCTACACCTTC
few	TRBJ1-2	12	TRBD1	TRBV12-3/TRBV12-4	CASSPGQYGYTF	TGTGCCAGCAGTCCGGGACAGTATGGCTACACCTTC
.	TRBJ1-2	13	TRBD1	TRBV12-3/TRBV12-4	CASSGQGIYGYTF	TGTGCCAGCAGCGGACAGGGCATATATGGCTACACCTTC
.	TRBJ1-2	14	TRBD1	TRBV12-3/TRBV12-4	CASSSRDSPLGYTF	TGTGCCAGCAGTTCGCGGGACAGCCCACTCGGCTACACCTTC
large	TRBJ1-2	13	TRBD1	TRBV12-3/TRBV12-4	CASSPGQGYGYTF	TGTGCCAGCAGCCCGGGACAGGGGTATGGCTACACCTTC
large	TRBJ1-2	13	TRBD1	TRBV12-3/TRBV12-4	CASSLDRIYGYTF	TGTGCCAGCAGTTTGGACAGGATCTATGGCTACACCTTC
large	TRBJ1-2	14	.	TRBV12-3/TRBV12-4	CASSLSGGNYGYTF	TGTGCCAGCAGTTTATCTGGAGGGAACTATGGCTACACCTTC
large	TRBJ1-2	11	.	TRBV12-3/TRBV12-4	CASSYSTGYTF	TGTGCCAGCAGCTACTCAACCGGCTACACCTTC
many	TRBJ1-2	13	.	TRBV12-3/TRBV12-4	CASSFARQTGYTF	TGTGCCAGCAGTTTCGCGCGCCAGACGGGCTACACCTTC
few	TRBJ1-2	13	.	TRBV12-3/TRBV12-4	CASSPGVDYGYTF	TGTGCCAGCAGCCCGGGCGTAGACTATGGCTACACCTTC
large	TRBJ1-2	14	.	TRBV12-3/TRBV12-4	CASSRSGILYGYTF	TGTGCCAGCAGTCGATCAGGGATCCTCTATGGCTACACCTTC